The 28 T cell receptor beta chains listed next were all sequenced from one sample in a study of cytomegalovirus exposure and HLA in healthy donors. Clones were sequenced by immunoSEQ multiplex PCR, and TCRdb holds only the in-frame ones, with some missing. The profile shows 200,000 or so clones, 75% to 90% of them singletons. The specimen was PBMCs. Receptors originate from a young man in good health and CMV-seropositive.

V usage is TRBV5-4 and J usage is TRBJ2-1; maybe TRBD2 (7 bases). CDR3 length equals 15 residues. The V end lost 0 bases, the J end lost 6 bases, and 13 bases lay between the germline ends. CDR1 and CDR2 (germline): SGHNT, YYREEE (reference sequence). The CDR3 protein is CASSLGGGDGNEQFF. The CDR3 nucleotides read TGTGCCAGCAGCTTGGGAGGGGGGGATGGCAATGAGCAGTTCTTC.

Worth noting for this clone: An end of the junction differs from the germline gene, which may be a read error. This chain joins TRBV7-6 and TRBJ2-7; 10 nucleotides match TRBD2. This CDR3 region has 12 residues. Per germline, CDR1 SGHVS and CDR2 FNYEAQ. This CDR3 reads CASSLLAGAPIF. The CDR3 region has the DNA TGTGCCAGCAGCCTCCTAGCGGGAGCCCCTATCTTC.

The chain links TRBV27 to TRBJ2-1; the D gene is possibly TRBD2 (5 bases). The CDR3 extends over 14 amino acids. V was shortened by 4 bases and J by 6 bases, with 13 bases between the two germline ends. CDR1 and CDR2 (germline): MNHEY, SMNVEV (reference sequence). The CDR3 DNA sequence: TGTGCCAGCAGTTCGCGGGCTAGAGGCAATGAGCAGTTCTTC. Protein sequence: CASSSRARGNEQFF.

The table lists this clone with a count of one. The chain uses TRBV9 and TRBJ1-5; tentatively, D is TRBD1 (5 bases). The V and J ends lost 4 bases and 4 bases respectively, with 15 bases between them. This CDR3 is built from 15 residues. Germline assignment: CDR1 SGDLS and CDR2 YYNGEE. CDR3 loop: CASSPSGGVNQPQHF. The CDR3 nucleotides are TGTGCCAGCAGCCCCTCCGGGGGTGTGAATCAGCCCCAGCATTTT.

The sample holds one count of this clone. The chain couples TRBV28 to TRBJ1-2; 7 nucleotides agree with TRBD1. The junction had 15 bases not matched to a gene; V was cut back by 3 bases and J by 8 bases. CDR3 size: 16 residues. Germline V lookup: CDR1 MDHEN, CDR2 SYDVKM. The CDR3: CASSFQSPGQMEGYTF. As DNA, the CDR3 is TGTGCCAGCAGTTTTCAAAGCCCGGGACAGATGGAGGGCTACACCTTC.

The chain combines TRBV19 with TRBJ1-5; tentatively, D is TRBD1 (5 bases). The V gene's germline CDR1 is LNHDA and CDR2 SQIVND (reference sequence). There are 15 residues in the CDR3. Trimming stripped 7 bases from V and 1 base from J, with 14 bases between. The CDR3, as DNA: TGTGCCAGTACCCTTGGGGGGTTGAGCAATCAGCCCCAGCATTTT. The encoded protein is CASTLGGLSNQPQHF.

Comments on this clone: Other nucleotide sequences from this sample produce the same CDR3. J is TRBJ2-7 and V is TRBV7-9; 7 bases agree with TRBD1. In germline, CDR1 is SEHNR, CDR2 FQNEAQ (reference sequence). The CDR3 totals 12 residues. Losses at the gene ends were 3 bases for V and 4 bases for J; bases not matched to a gene: 0. The CDR3 loop reads CASSLTGYEQYF. CDR3 in DNA: TGTGCCAGCAGCTTGACAGGGTACGAGCAGTACTTC.

The chain links TRBV10-2 to TRBJ1-2; D is possibly TRBD1 (5 bases). The CDR3 length is 12 residues. Trimming pared 3 bases from V and 8 bases from J, leaving 10 bases between. Germline V gene lookup returns CDR1 WSHSY and CDR2 SAAADI. CDR3 sequence reads: CASSEGARGYTF. CDR3 bases: TGCGCCAGCAGTGAAGGGGCGAGGGGCTACACCTTC.

The chain links TRBV7-9 to TRBJ2-7; D ambiguous. V lost 3 bases and J lost 2, with 2 bases in between. The length of the CDR3 is 11 residues. Germline V gene data show CDR1 as SEHNR and CDR2 as FQNEAQ (reference sequence). Here the CDR3 reads CASSFTYEQYF. The CDR3 nucleotides read TGTGCCAGCAGCTTTACCTACGAGCAGTACTTC.

The chain uses TRBV15 and TRBJ2-3; TRBD2 might be the D (5 bases). Germline V gene sequence: CDR1 LNHNV, CDR2 YYDKDF (reference sequence). V gave up 5 bases and J gave up 0 bases, with 9 bases separating them. The CDR3 sequence is 14 residues long. This chain's CDR3 is CATSVEVSTDTQYF. The CDR3 DNA follows: TGTGCCACCAGCGTGGAGGTTAGCACAGATACGCAGTATTTT.

This chain links TRBV5-8 with TRBJ2-7; D uncertain. There are 14 residues in the CDR3. The V end lost 0 bases, the J end lost 7 bases, and 14 bases lay between the germline ends. The germline V gene has CDR1 SGHTS and CDR2 YDEGEE. CDR3 DNA: TGTGCCAGCAGCTTGGGACCCCCCGGCAGGGAGCAGTACTTC. Translation gives CASSLGPPGREQYF. Based on the CDR3 plus reference TRBV5-8 and TRBJ2-7, the full variable domain is EAGVTQSPTHLIKTRGQQATLRCSPISGHTSVYWYQQALGLGLQFLLWYDEGEERNRGNFPPRFSGRQFPNYSSELNVNALELEDSALYLCASSLGPPGREQYFGPGTRLTVT.

The chain recombines TRBV29-1 with TRBJ1-4; D remains unclear. Germline CDR1 reads SQVTM; CDR2 reads ANQGSEA. V gave up 7 bases and J gave up 2 bases, with 14 bases separating them. The length of the CDR3 is 14 residues. The CDR3 loop reads CSAGEAVTNEKLFF. For the CDR3, the DNA is TGCAGCGCCGGGGAGGCTGTCACTAATGAAAAACTGTTTTTT.

The gene calls are TRBV27 and TRBJ2-3; 11 bases align to TRBD2. Trimming cost V 4 bases and J 5 bases; bases outside gene matches: 2. This CDR3 has 14 residues. CDR1 is MNHEY and CDR2 is SMNVEV in the germline V gene (reference sequence). CDR3 nucleotides: TGTGCCAGCAGTTCACTAGCGGGAGAAGATACGCAGTATTTT. It yields the protein CASSSLAGEDTQYF.

This clone is a singleton in its sample. The chain uses TRBV5-1 and TRBJ2-1; 12 bases fit TRBD2. This CDR3 contains 17 residues. The germline V gene has CDR1 SGHRS and CDR2 YFSETQ. The junction had 5 bases not matched to a gene; V was cut back by 4 bases and J by 0 bases. The CDR3 here is CASSRGLAGRSYNEQFF. Here the CDR3 DNA reads TGCGCCAGCAGCAGAGGACTAGCGGGGCGCTCCTACAATGAGCAGTTCTTC.

V gene TRBV5-5 combines with J gene TRBJ1-1; a weak D match, TRBD1 (6 bases). The germline V gene encodes CDR1 SGHKS and CDR2 YYEKEE (reference sequence). Trimming stripped 4 bases from V and 1 base from J, with 11 bases between. The CDR3 is made up of 14 amino acids. Here the CDR3 reads CASSNTDRNTEAFF. Written as DNA, the CDR3 is TGTGCCAGCAGCAATACGGACAGGAACACTGAAGCTTTCTTT. Full variable domain (missing parts from reference TRBV5-5 and TRBJ1-1): DAGVTQSPTHLIKTRGQQVTLRCSPISGHKSVSWYQQVLGQGPQFIFQYYEKEERGRGNFPDRFSARQFPNYSSELNVNALLLGDSALYLCASSNTDRNTEAFFGQGTRLTVV.

The J gene is TRBJ1-3, the V gene TRBV2; 7 bases agree with TRBD1. Germline V gene sequence: CDR1 SNHLY, CDR2 FYNNEI. Losses at the gene ends were 6 bases for V and 4 bases for J; bases not matched to a gene: 6. The CDR3 is 14 residues long. The CDR3 DNA is TGTGCCAGCAGGGCAGGGGGGAGAGGAAACACCATATATTTT. This translates into CASRAGGRGNTIYF.

Only a few counts were recorded for this clone. The gene calls are TRBV6-5 and TRBJ1-2; D is ambiguous. CDR3 length equals 14 residues. V gave up 0 bases and J gave up 3 bases, with 8 bases separating them. Per the germline V gene, CDR1 is MNHEY and CDR2 is SVGAGI. The DNA of the CDR3 is TGTGCCAGCAGTTACTCGGAACAGCACTATGGCTACACCTTC. Encoded protein: CASSYSEQHYGYTF.

The chain has TRBV5-4 and TRBJ2-7, with 7 bases that match TRBD1. The junction had 8 bases not matched to a gene; V was cut back by 2 bases and J by 3 bases. This CDR3 is built from 15 residues. Germline loops: CDR1 SGHNT, CDR2 YYREEE (reference sequence). CDR3 protein: CASSLSDRLNYEQYF. Here the CDR3 DNA reads TGTGCCAGCAGCTTATCGGACAGGCTGAACTACGAGCAGTACTTC.

The chain recombines TRBV19 with TRBJ1-5, with D tentatively TRBD1 (5 bases). Trimming stripped 6 bases from V and 4 bases from J, with 10 bases between. Germline V gives CDR1 LNHDA, CDR2 SQIVND (reference sequence). The CDR3 has 13 amino acids. Here the CDR3 DNA reads TGTGCCAGTAGGCGACAGTTTAATCAGCCCCAGCATTTT. This translates into CASRRQFNQPQHF.

CDR3 amino acids: CASSRRLADVPNNEQFF. The CDR3 DNA follows: TGTGCCAGCAGTCGACGACTAGCGGACGTACCAAACAATGAGCAGTTCTTC. The chain has TRBV27 and TRBJ2-1; 9 positions match TRBD2. Germline V lookup: CDR1 MNHEY, CDR2 SMNVEV (reference sequence). The trim removed 5 bases at V and 5 bases at J, leaving 13 bases unmatched. The CDR3 covers 17 residues.

This rearrangement joins TRBV27 to TRBJ2-7; 7 nucleotides line up with TRBD1. Per the germline V gene, CDR1 is MNHEY and CDR2 is SMNVEV (reference sequence). The CDR3 has 17 amino acids. Trimming cost V 4 bases and J 2 bases; bases outside gene matches: 14. CDR3 coding DNA: TGTGCCAGCAGTTCCGGACAGGCGTCAAATCCACCCTACGAGCAGTACTTC. Protein sequence: CASSSGQASNPPYEQYF.

The chain is built from TRBV15 and TRBJ2-3; 8 bases line up with TRBD2. V was pared by 1 base and J by 4 bases, with 10 bases of the junction left unmatched. This CDR3 contains 17 residues. The germline CDR1 and CDR2 sequences are LNHNV and YYDKDF (reference sequence). The CDR3 is CATSRGSAGGVPDTQYF. The CDR3 DNA reads as TGTGCCACCAGCAGAGGGTCGGCGGGAGGCGTTCCAGATACGCAGTATTTT.

The rearrangement uses TRBV19 and TRBJ1-5; D remains ambiguous. The V end lost 8 bases, the J end lost 1 base, and 15 bases lay between the germline ends. The CDR3 spans 15 residues. Germline values: CDR1 LNHDA, CDR2 SQIVND (reference sequence). CDR3 nucleotide sequence: TGTGCCAGTCTAAGCATGGGAGGGAGCAATCAGCCCCAGCATTTT. It translates to CASLSMGGSNQPQHF.

The CDR3 DNA sequence: TGTGCCAGCACCCCAGGGTTCAACTATGGCTACACCTTC. It specifies CASTPGFNYGYTF. V and J are TRBV27 and TRBJ1-2; tentatively, D is TRBD1 (5 bases). The CDR3 totals 13 residues. CDR1 and CDR2 from the germline V gene are MNHEY and SMNVEV (reference sequence). Between the trimmed V and J ends, which lost 7 bases and 2 bases, there was a span of 11 bases.

The genes are TRBV27 and TRBJ2-1; D gene unclear. This CDR3 has 11 residues. Trimming shortened V by 2 bases and J by 10 bases, and 6 bases separated the two germline ends. The germline gives CDR1 MNHEY, CDR2 SMNVEV (reference sequence). For the CDR3, the DNA is TGTGCCAGCAGTTTAATGAGGGAGCAGTTCTTC. Translation gives CASSLMREQFF.

This chain connects TRBV27 to TRBJ1-3; D not certain. The CDR3 spans 14 residues. The V end was cut by 5 bases, the J end by 0 bases, with 8 bases between. The germline CDR1 and CDR2 sequences are MNHEY and SMNVEV (reference sequence). The CDR3 DNA follows: TGTGCCAGCAGTCGGGGATCCTCTGGAAACACCATATATTTT. Its translation: CASSRGSSGNTIYF.

This chain uses TRBV6-1 with TRBJ2-7; unclear D gene. Germline CDR1 reads MNHNS; CDR2 reads SASEGT. The CDR3 is 12 amino acids. With 3 bases removed from V and 2 bases from J, the gap between germline ends came to 5 bases. In DNA form, the CDR3 reads TGTGCCAGCAGTGATATTCCCTACGAGCAGTACTTC. Translation: CASSDIPYEQYF.

This chain joins TRBV10-3 and TRBJ2-5; TRBD2 matches at 12 bases. V was clipped by 2 bases and J by 4 bases; unmatched bases: 8. In germline, CDR1 is ENHRY, CDR2 SYGVKD. The CDR3 spans 17 residues. The CDR3 DNA reads TGTGCCATCAGTGAGCTACGACTAGCGGGAGAAGGAGAGACCCAGTACTTC. It specifies CAISELRLAGEGETQYF.